The clone carrying this T cell receptor beta chain occurred a few times. The authors' processing: Cell counts per sample came from amplifying reference gene primers. Libraries were prepared by immunoSEQ multiplex PCR; TCRdb keeps only in-frame clonotypes and omits some of them. V, J and clone size derive from that table, while D and trimming were established from the DNA sequence. The table shows 75,000 to 100,000 clones, with 70% to 90% occurring only once. The data derive from a study of blood T cell repertoires in COVID-19. Overall study: The United States, Italy and Spain provided the acute and convalescent COVID-19 samples. PBMCs, B-cell-depleted T cells, or T cells were the source of the cDNA or gDNA that made up the material.

The ends were cut back, 4 bases at V and 8 bases at J, with 14 bases in the middle. Germline values: CDR1 LGHDT, CDR2 YNNKEL (reference sequence). The CDR3 consists of 13 residues. This sequence was found in a human donor in a cohort sampled during active COVID-19. Sample: peripheral blood. The rearrangement joins TRBV3-1 (or the pseudogene TRBV3-2) to TRBJ1-1; D ambiguous. The CDR3 protein is CASSLAEGGEAFF. In nucleotides, the CDR3 is TGTGCCAGCAGCCTCGCCGAGGGTGGAGAAGCTTTCTTT.